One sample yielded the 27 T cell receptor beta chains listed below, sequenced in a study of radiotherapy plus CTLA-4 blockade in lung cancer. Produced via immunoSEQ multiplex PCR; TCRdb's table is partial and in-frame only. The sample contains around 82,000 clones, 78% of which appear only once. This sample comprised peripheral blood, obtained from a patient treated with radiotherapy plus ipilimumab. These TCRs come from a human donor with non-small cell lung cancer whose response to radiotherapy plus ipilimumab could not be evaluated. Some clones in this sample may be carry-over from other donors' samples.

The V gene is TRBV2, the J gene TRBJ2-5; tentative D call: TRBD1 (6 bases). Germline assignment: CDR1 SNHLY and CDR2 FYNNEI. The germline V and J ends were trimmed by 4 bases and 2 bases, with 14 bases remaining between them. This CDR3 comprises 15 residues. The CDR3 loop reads CASSVWGHAQETQYF. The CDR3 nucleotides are TGTGCCAGCAGTGTGTGGGGACACGCACAAGAGACCCAGTACTTC.

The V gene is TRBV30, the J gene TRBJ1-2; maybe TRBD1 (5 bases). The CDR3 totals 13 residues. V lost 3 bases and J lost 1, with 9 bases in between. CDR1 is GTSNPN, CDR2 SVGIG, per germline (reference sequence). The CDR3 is CAWSRQLNYGYTF. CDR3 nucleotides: TGTGCCTGGAGCCGACAGCTTAACTATGGCTACACCTTC. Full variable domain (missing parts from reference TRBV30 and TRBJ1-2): SQTIHQWPATLVQPVGSPLSLECTVEGTSNPNLYWYRQAAGRGLQLLFYSVGIGQISSEVPQNLSASRPQDRQFILSSKKLLLSDSGFYLCAWSRQLNYGYTFGSGTRLTVV.

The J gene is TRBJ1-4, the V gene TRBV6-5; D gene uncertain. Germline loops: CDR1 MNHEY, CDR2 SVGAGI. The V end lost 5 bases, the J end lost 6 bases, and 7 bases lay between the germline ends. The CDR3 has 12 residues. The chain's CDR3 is CASSGLYEKLFF. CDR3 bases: TGTGCCAGCAGTGGGCTTTATGAAAAACTGTTTTTT.

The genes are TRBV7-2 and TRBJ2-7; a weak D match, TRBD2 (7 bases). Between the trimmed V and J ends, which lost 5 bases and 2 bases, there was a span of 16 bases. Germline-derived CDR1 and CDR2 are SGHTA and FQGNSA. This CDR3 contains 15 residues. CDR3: CASSPRGGVTYEQYF. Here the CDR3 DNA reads TGTGCCAGCAGCCCGAGGGGGGGTGTAACCTACGAGCAGTACTTC.

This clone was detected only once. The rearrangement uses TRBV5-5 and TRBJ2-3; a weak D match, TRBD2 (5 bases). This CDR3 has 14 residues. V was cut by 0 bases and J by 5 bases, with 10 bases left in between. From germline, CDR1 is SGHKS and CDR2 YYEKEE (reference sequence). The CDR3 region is CASSLELAIDTQYF. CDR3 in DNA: TGTGCCAGCAGCTTGGAGCTAGCCATAGATACGCAGTATTTT.

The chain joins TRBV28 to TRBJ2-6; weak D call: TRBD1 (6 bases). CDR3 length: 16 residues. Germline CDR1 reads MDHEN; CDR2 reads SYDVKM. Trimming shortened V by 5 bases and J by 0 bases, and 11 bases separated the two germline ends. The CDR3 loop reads CASSGVGASGANVLTF. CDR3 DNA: TGTGCCAGCAGTGGGGTGGGGGCCTCTGGGGCCAACGTCCTGACTTTC.

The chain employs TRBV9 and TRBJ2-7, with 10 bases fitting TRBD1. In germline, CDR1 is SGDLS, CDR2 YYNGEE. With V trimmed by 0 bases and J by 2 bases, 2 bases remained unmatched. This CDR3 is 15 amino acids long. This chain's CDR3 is CASSVGGTGAYEQYF. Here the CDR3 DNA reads TGTGCCAGCAGCGTAGGAGGGACAGGGGCCTACGAGCAGTACTTC.

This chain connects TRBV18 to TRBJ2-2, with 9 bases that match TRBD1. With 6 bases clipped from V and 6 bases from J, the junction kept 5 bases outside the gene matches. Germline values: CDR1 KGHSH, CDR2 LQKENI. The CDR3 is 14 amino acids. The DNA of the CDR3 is TGTGCCAGCTCTAGGGACAGGGTCGCCGGGGAGCTGTTTTTT. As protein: CASSRDRVAGELFF.

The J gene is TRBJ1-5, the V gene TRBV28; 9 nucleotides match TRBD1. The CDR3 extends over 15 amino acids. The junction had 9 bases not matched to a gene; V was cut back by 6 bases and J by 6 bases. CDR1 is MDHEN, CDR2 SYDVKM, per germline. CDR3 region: CASRRTGAVGQPQHF. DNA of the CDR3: TGTGCCAGCAGACGGACAGGGGCGGTGGGTCAGCCCCAGCATTTT.

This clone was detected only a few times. DNA of the CDR3: TGTGCCAGCAGCCCCGGGGGGGGCACAGATACGCAGTATTTT. Protein sequence: CASSPGGGTDTQYF. The J gene is TRBJ2-3, the V gene TRBV6-6; TRBD2 matches at 8 bases. Germline CDR1 is MNHNY and CDR2 is SVGAGI (reference sequence). J lost 1 base, V lost 6 bases, and 3 bases had no gene match. CDR3 length equals 14 residues.

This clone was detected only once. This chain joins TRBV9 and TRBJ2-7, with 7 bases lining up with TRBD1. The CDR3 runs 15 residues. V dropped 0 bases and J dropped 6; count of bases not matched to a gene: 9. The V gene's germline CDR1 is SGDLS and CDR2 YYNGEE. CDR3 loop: CASSVDDRARGEQYF. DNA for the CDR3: TGTGCCAGCAGCGTAGATGACAGGGCAAGAGGCGAGCAGTACTTC.

The CDR3 region is CASSLFTGRGTGELFF. CDR3 DNA sequence: TGTGCCAGCAGTTTATTTACGGGGCGGGGGACCGGGGAGCTGTTTTTT. V usage is TRBV27 and J usage is TRBJ2-2; 7 bases agree with TRBD2. CDR3 size: 16 residues. Germline CDR1 is MNHEY and CDR2 is SMNVEV (reference sequence). The V and J ends lost 1 base and 5 bases, in that order; junction bases with no gene match: 7.

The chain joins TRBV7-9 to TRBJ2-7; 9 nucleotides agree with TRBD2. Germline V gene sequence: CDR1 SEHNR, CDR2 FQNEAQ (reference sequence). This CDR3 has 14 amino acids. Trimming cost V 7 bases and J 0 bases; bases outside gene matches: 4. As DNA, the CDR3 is TGTGCCAGCACGAAGACTAGCGGCTCCTACGAGCAGTACTTC. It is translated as CASTKTSGSYEQYF.

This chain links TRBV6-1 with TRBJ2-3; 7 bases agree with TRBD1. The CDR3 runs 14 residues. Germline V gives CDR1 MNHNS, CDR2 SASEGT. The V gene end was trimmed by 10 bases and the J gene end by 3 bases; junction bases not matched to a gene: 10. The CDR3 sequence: CATSPGGGTDTQYF. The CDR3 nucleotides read TGTGCCACCTCGCCAGGGGGTGGGACAGATACGCAGTATTTT.

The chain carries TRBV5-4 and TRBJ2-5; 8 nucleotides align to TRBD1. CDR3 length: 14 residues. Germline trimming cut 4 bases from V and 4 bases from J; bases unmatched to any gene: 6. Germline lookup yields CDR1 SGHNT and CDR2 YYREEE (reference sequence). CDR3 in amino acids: CASSTGGTGETQYF. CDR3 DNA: TGTGCCAGCAGCACCGGAGGGACAGGAGAGACCCAGTACTTC.

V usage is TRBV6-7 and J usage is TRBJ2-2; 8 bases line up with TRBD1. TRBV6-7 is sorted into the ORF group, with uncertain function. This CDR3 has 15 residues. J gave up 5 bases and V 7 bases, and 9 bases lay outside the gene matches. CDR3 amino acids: CASTSGQGRTGELFF. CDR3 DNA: TGTGCCAGCACCTCCGGACAGGGAAGAACCGGGGAGCTGTTTTTT.

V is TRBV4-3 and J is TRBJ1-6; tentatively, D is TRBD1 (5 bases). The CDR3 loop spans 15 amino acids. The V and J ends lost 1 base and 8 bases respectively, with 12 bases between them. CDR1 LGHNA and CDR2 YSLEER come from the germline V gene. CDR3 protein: CASSQGKGNDSPLHF. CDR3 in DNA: TGCGCCAGCAGCCAAGGGAAGGGGAACGATTCACCCCTCCACTTT.

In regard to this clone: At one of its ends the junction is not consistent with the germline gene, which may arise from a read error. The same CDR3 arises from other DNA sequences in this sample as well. The CDR3 DNA sequence: TGTGCCACCAGTAGAGGATCCGGGACATGGGGCACTGAAGCTTTCTTT. It yields the protein CATSRGSGTWGTEAFF. This chain links TRBV15 with TRBJ1-1, with D possibly TRBD1 on 6 matching bases. The length of the CDR3 is 16 residues. Germline assignment: CDR1 LNHNV and CDR2 YYDKDF (reference sequence). The whole variable domain, remainder taken from reference TRBV15 and TRBJ1-1, is DAMVIQNPRYQVTQFGKPVTLSCSQTLNHNVMYWYQQKSSQAPKLLFHYYDKDFNNEADTPDNFQSRRPNTSFCFLDIRSPGLGDTAMYLCATSRGSGTWGTEAFFGQGTRLTVV.

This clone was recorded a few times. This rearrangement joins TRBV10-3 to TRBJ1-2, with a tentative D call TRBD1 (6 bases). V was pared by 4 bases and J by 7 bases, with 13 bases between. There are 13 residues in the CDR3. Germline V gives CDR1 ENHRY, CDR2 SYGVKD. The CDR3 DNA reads TGTGCCATCAGTGGGGACACCGAGGGTGGCTACACCTTC. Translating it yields CAISGDTEGGYTF.

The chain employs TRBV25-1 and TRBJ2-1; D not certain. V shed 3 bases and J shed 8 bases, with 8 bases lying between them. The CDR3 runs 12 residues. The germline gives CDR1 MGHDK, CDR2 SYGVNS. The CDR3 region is CASSESIHEQFF. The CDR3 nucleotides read TGTGCCAGCAGTGAGTCTATCCATGAGCAGTTCTTC. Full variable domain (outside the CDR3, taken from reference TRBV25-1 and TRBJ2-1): EADIYQTPRYLVIGTGKKITLECSQTMGHDKMYWYQQDPGMELHLIHYSYGVNSTEKGDLSSESTVSRIRTEHFPLTLESARPSHTSQYLCASSESIHEQFFGPGTRLTVL.

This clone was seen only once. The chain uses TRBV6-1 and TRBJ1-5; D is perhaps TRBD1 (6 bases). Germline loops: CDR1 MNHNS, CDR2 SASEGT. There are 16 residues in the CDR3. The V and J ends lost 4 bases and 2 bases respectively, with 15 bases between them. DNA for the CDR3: TGTGCCAGCAGTGGCCAGACAGGATGGGGCAATCAGCCCCAGCATTTT. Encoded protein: CASSGQTGWGNQPQHF.

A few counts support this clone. CDR3 loop: CASSEDRGGRTDTQYF. DNA of the CDR3: TGTGCCAGCAGTGAGGACAGGGGCGGTAGGACAGATACGCAGTATTTT. V and J are TRBV6-1 and TRBJ2-3; 9 nucleotides align to TRBD1. The CDR3 runs 16 residues. The V gene end was trimmed by 3 bases and the J gene end by 3 bases; junction bases not matched to a gene: 7. Per germline, CDR1 MNHNS and CDR2 SASEGT.

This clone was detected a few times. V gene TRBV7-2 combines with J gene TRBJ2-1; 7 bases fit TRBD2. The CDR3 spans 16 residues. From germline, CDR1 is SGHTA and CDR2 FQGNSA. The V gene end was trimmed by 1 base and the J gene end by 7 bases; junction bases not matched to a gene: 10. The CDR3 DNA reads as TGTGCCAGCAGCTTAGGGGCGACTAGCTATAAAAATGAGCAGTTCTTC. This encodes CASSLGATSYKNEQFF.

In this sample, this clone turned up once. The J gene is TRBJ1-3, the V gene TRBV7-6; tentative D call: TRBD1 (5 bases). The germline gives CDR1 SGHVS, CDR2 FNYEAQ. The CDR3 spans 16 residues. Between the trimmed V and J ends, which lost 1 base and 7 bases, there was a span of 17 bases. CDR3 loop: CASSLEGGGRGNTIYF. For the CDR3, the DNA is TGTGCCAGCAGCTTAGAAGGCGGGGGACGGGGCAACACCATATATTTT.

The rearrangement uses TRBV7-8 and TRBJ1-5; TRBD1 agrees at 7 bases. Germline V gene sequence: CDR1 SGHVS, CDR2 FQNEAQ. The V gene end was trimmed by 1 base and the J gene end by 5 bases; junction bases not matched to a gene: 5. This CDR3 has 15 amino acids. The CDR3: CASSLVRGPDQPQHF. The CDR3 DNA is TGTGCCAGCAGCTTAGTTAGGGGGCCGGATCAGCCCCAGCATTTT.

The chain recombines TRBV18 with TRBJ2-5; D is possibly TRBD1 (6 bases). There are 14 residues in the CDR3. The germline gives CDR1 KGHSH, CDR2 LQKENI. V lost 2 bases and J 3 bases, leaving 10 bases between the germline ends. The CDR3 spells CASSPAAGEETQYF. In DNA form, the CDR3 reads TGTGCCAGCTCACCAGCGGCAGGGGAAGAGACCCAGTACTTC. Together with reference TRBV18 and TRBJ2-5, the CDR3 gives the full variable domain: NAGVMQNPRHLVRRRGQEARLRCSPMKGHSHVYWYRQLPEEGLKFMVYLQKENIIDESGMPKERFSAEFPKEGPSILRIQQVVRGDSAAYFCASSPAAGEETQYFGPGTRLLVL.

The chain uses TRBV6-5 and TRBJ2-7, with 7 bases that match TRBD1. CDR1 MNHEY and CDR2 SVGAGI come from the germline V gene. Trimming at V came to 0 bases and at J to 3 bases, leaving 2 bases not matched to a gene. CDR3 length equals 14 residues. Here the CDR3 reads CASSYSRDSYEQYF. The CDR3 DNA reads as TGTGCCAGCAGTTACTCAAGGGACAGCTACGAGCAGTACTTC.